The TCR beta chain described here comes from a study of graft-versus-host responses after intestinal transplantation. Study details: Recipients obtained multivisceral, liver-intestinal, or isolated intestinal transplants.

This CDR3 is 13 amino acids long. CDR1 is SNHLY, CDR2 FYNNEI, per germline. With 7 bases removed from V and 3 bases from J, the gap between germline ends came to 10 bases. Study-level points and caveats: GvH clones surfaced in recipient marrow, some emerging earlier in ileum or blood. Individuals who had graft-donor T cell macrochimerism had allografts that showed high graft-versus-host to host-versus-graft clonal ratios.

A note on this clone: Antigen: not known.

Here immunoSEQ multiplex PCR was the method, and the copy in TCRdb shows in-frame clones only, minus some. The table lists 85,000 to 100,000 clones, around 88% of them singletons, with approximately 1.5% in the top ten. The TCR was taken from a human patient who received an intestinal transplant, so some T cells may come from the graft donor. The specimen comprised PBMCs, sampled 255 days after intestinal transplant. This chain joins TRBV2 and TRBJ1-3, with a tentative D call TRBD1 (5 bases). CDR3 sequence: CASNPGNGNTIYF. The DNA for the CDR3 is TGTGCCAGCAACCCAGGGAATGGAAACACCATATATTTT.